The source of this T cell receptor (beta chain) is a study of blood T cells in healthy people across ages. With a J-beta primer mix and a sample-barcoded 5' primer, a second PCR ran about 7 to 12 cycles. Each cDNA molecule received a tag from a template-switch adaptor that had 12 random nucleotides. No fewer than 3 million CDR3-containing paired-end reads came from each sample. TCRdb re-called the 5' RACE reads through MiXCR, storing one row per CDR3 protein. Here the sample spans more than 700,000 distinct CDR3 sequences, approximately 53% being singletons. With regard to this clonotype: At one of its ends the junction is not consistent with the germline gene, which may arise from a read error.

The sample consisted of blood. This sequence was found in a man of 80 years or more in good health.

The CDR3 region has the DNA TGCGCCAGCAGCGTCCGGGTCGGGGCTTACAATGGGCAGTTCTTC. Translated: CASSVRVGAYNGQFF. The rearrangement uses TRBV5-1 and TRBJ2-1; the D call may be TRBD1 or TRBD2 (5 bases each). The CDR3 length is 15 residues. CDR1 SGHRS and CDR2 YFSETQ come from the germline V gene. Together with reference TRBV5-1 and TRBJ2-1, the CDR3 gives the full variable domain: KAGVTQTPRYLIKTRGQQVTLSCSPISGHRSVSWYQQTPGQGLQFLFEYFSETQRNKGNFPGRFSGRQFSNSRSEMNVSTLELGDSALYLCASSVRVGAYNGQFFGPGTRLTVL.